This T cell receptor (beta chain) emerged from a study of CD8 T cells in ankylosing spondylitis. The study's findings and limits: Characteristic of ankylosing spondylitis blood, it appeared, was a TCR beta motif comprising several highly homologous variants. Some motif variants had been reported before (in reactive arthritis synovial fluid and blood). Significant enrichment of disease-linked clones was reported in matched ankylosing spondylitis synovial fluid. The disease-linked clones had a CD8+ phenotype and low blood frequencies.

Germline V lookup: CDR1 MNHEY, CDR2 SVGAGI. Trimming removed 0 bases at V and 2 bases at J, with 23 bases between. The CDR3 consists of 19 residues. This clonotype has a handful of counts. Its antigen is undetermined. Libraries of TCR beta came from quantitative 5'-RACE with molecular barcodes. One entry per CDR3 protein results from TCRdb running MiXCR on the 5' RACE reads. The repertoire consists of around 890,000 distinct CDR3 sequences, with around 11% occurring once and the leading ten covering 0.45% to 0.6%. What was sequenced was blood, either unsorted or a sorted T cell fraction (not recorded which). The clonotype was recovered from a male donor with ankylosing spondylitis. The V and J genes are TRBV6-5 and TRBJ2-7; D perhaps matches TRBD2 (7 bases). The CDR3 region is CASSYSRVRGGRETYEQYF. The CDR3 DNA follows: TGTGCCAGCAGTTACTCGCGAGTAAGGGGGGGCCGGGAGACCTACGAGCAGTACTTC.